These 27 T cell receptor beta chains came from one sample sequenced in a study of blood T cell repertoires in COVID-19. Libraries were prepared by immunoSEQ multiplex PCR; TCRdb keeps only in-frame clonotypes and omits some of them. The table shows some 170,000 clones, with about 80% occurring only once. Sequencing was performed on peripheral blood. The receptors stem from a man aged 55-75 years with acute or convalescent COVID-19.

This chain links TRBV29-1 with TRBJ2-7; TRBD1 matches at 7 bases. The CDR3 has 13 amino acids. V lost 3 bases to trimming and J lost 1 base; unmatched junction nucleotides: 3. CDR1 is SQVTM and CDR2 is ANQGSEA in the germline V gene. This CDR3 is CSVEDRTSYEQYF. CDR3 sequence (DNA): TGCAGCGTTGAGGACAGGACTTCCTACGAGCAGTACTTC.

The chain carries TRBV6-5 and TRBJ1-1; TRBD1 is a possible D gene (5 bases). V was trimmed by 6 bases and J by 2 bases, leaving 13 bases between them. CDR3 length equals 14 residues. Germline assignment: CDR1 MNHEY and CDR2 SVGAGI. CDR3 bases: TGTGCCAGCAGCCGATCGACAGCAAACACTGAAGCTTTCTTT. Translating it yields CASSRSTANTEAFF.

The table lists this clone with a count of one. The chain carries TRBV6-6 and TRBJ2-7; 8 bases align to TRBD1. The CDR3 contains 13 residues. V lost 6 bases to trimming and J lost 2 bases; unmatched junction nucleotides: 3. Germline V gives CDR1 MNHNY, CDR2 SVGAGI (reference sequence). CDR3 sequence: CASRGQATYEQYF. The DNA of the CDR3 is TGTGCCAGCAGGGGACAGGCTACCTACGAGCAGTACTTC.

The chain uses TRBV27 and TRBJ2-7, with D possibly being TRBD2 (5 bases). The CDR3 runs to 14 residues. The germline V and J ends were trimmed by 0 bases and 3 bases, with 9 bases remaining between them. CDR1 and CDR2 from the germline V gene are MNHEY and SMNVEV (reference sequence). The CDR3 DNA is TGTGCCAGCAGTTTATCGAGCGGAGGCTACGAGCAGTACTTC. Its protein is CASSLSSGGYEQYF.

The chain recombines TRBV5-1 with TRBJ2-1, with D perhaps matching TRBD1 (6 bases). The V and J ends lost 1 base and 8 bases respectively, with 13 bases between them. Germline CDR1 and CDR2: SGHRS and YFSETQ. This CDR3 has 14 amino acids. In DNA, the CDR3 is TGCGCCAGCAGCTTGAATACAGGGTGGGATGAGCAGTTCTTC. This translates into CASSLNTGWDEQFF.

This rearrangement joins TRBV19 to TRBJ2-2; 12 bases are shared with TRBD2. CDR1 and CDR2 from the germline V gene are LNHDA and SQIVND (reference sequence). J lost 5 bases, V lost 5 bases, and 6 bases had no gene match. The length of the CDR3 is 16 residues. The CDR3 sequence is CASSPGLAGKTGELFF. The CDR3 DNA reads TGTGCCAGTAGTCCCGGACTAGCGGGGAAAACCGGGGAGCTGTTTTTT.

This chain joins TRBV19 and TRBJ1-3; D is uncertain. Germline loops: CDR1 LNHDA, CDR2 SQIVND (reference sequence). The CDR3 runs 14 residues. Trimming left V 5 bases short and J 0 bases short, with 8 bases between. CDR3 bases: TGTGCCAGTAGTCAACCGAGCTCTGGAAACACCATATATTTT. It translates to CASSQPSSGNTIYF.

V gene TRBV25-1 combines with J gene TRBJ2-1; D unclear. V lost 4 bases and J lost 9, with 19 bases in between. This CDR3 spans 15 amino acids. The germline CDR1 and CDR2 sequences are MGHDK and SYGVNS. The CDR3 protein is CASSAPGQGSREQFF. The CDR3 DNA is TGTGCCAGCAGTGCACCTGGGCAAGGAAGTCGTGAGCAGTTCTTC. Drawing the rest from reference TRBV25-1 and TRBJ2-1, the complete variable domain is EADIYQTPRYLVIGTGKKITLECSQTMGHDKMYWYQQDPGMELHLIHYSYGVNSTEKGDLSSESTVSRIRTEHFPLTLESARPSHTSQYLCASSAPGQGSREQFFGPGTRLTVL.

The chain couples TRBV6-1 to TRBJ1-2; TRBD1 is a possible D gene (6 bases). Trimming stripped 3 bases from V and 4 bases from J, with 12 bases between. The CDR3 is 14 amino acids. CDR1 is MNHNS and CDR2 is SASEGT in the germline V gene. CDR3 bases: TGTGCCAGCAGTGATTCCGGACAGCCCTATGGCTACACCTTC. As protein: CASSDSGQPYGYTF.

The chain couples TRBV30 to TRBJ1-1; 9 bases agree with TRBD1. The germline gives CDR1 GTSNPN, CDR2 SVGIG (reference sequence). The ends lost 8 bases at V and 0 bases at J; junction bases unmatched: 10. CDR3 size: 15 residues. The CDR3 DNA follows: TGTGCCCTAACAGGGGGCGCCGGGATGAACACTGAAGCTTTCTTT. Its protein product is CALTGGAGMNTEAFF.

The V call is TRBV4-2, the J call TRBJ1-2; D possibly corresponds to TRBD1 (6 bases). V was shortened by 0 bases and J by 5 bases, with 13 bases between the two germline ends. Germline-derived CDR1 and CDR2 are LGHNA and YNFKEQ. CDR3 length equals 15 residues. This CDR3 is CASSQELGQSYGYTF. In DNA form, the CDR3 reads TGTGCCAGCAGCCAAGAACTAGGACAGAGTTATGGCTACACCTTC.

The CDR3 DNA reads TGTGCCAGCACCAGTGACAGGAATCAGCCCCAGCATTTT. Residues: CASTSDRNQPQHF. This sequence joins TRBV12-3 or TRBV12-4 and TRBJ1-5, with D possibly TRBD1 on 6 matching bases. The CDR3 is 13 residues long. Trimming took off 7 bases at V and 4 bases at J, with 11 bases between the two ends.

V is TRBV6-5 and J is TRBJ1-4; D gene uncertain. This CDR3 is built from 15 residues. Trimming stripped 2 bases from V and 2 bases from J, with 9 bases between. CDR1 is MNHEY, CDR2 SVGAGI, per germline. The CDR3 DNA is TGTGCCAGCAGTTACGAGCCATATACTAATGAAAAACTGTTTTTT. Residues: CASSYEPYTNEKLFF.

The rearrangement uses TRBV7-9 and TRBJ1-5; no firm D call. Germline values: CDR1 SEHNR, CDR2 FQNEAQ (reference sequence). V dropped 7 bases and J dropped 2 bases, with 6 bases sitting between them. CDR3 length: 12 amino acids. This CDR3 reads CASNSGNQPQHF. In nucleotides, the CDR3 is TGTGCCAGCAACAGTGGCAATCAGCCCCAGCATTTT.

The chain employs TRBV24-1 and TRBJ2-1; no definite D call. CDR1 and CDR2 from the germline V gene are KGHDR and SFDVKD. This CDR3 is 14 amino acids long. The V and J ends lost 0 bases and 5 bases respectively, with 7 bases between them. CDR3 nucleotide sequence: TGTGCCACCAGTGATTTGTGGCAAGACAATGAGCAGTTCTTC. It is translated as CATSDLWQDNEQFF.

The chain combines TRBV7-2 with TRBJ2-7, with TRBD1 matching 7 bases. Looked up from germline, CDR1 is SGHTA and CDR2 is FQGNSA. The CDR3 has 18 amino acids. The junction had 17 bases not matched to a gene; V was cut back by 5 bases and J by 1 base. CDR3 sequence: CASSLFDRAVPFSYEQYF. CDR3 coding DNA: TGTGCCAGCAGCCTATTTGACAGGGCCGTCCCGTTTTCCTACGAGCAGTACTTC.

The chain is built from TRBV2 and TRBJ2-3; 9 bases line up with TRBD2. The CDR3 has 17 residues. The germline V gene encodes CDR1 SNHLY and CDR2 FYNNEI. Trimming removed 2 bases from V and 1 base from J; junction bases left unmatched: 7. The CDR3 loop reads CASSEHQASGGTDTQYF. DNA for the CDR3: TGTGCCAGCAGTGAACATCAGGCTAGCGGGGGCACAGATACGCAGTATTTT.

A few counts support this clone. The CDR3 region has the DNA TGTGCCAGCAGTTCACCTCCGGGACAGAGAGTGAATTCACCCCTCCACTTT. As protein: CASSSPPGQRVNSPLHF. The chain uses TRBV27 and TRBJ1-6, with 7 bases identical to TRBD1. With 4 bases clipped from V and 7 bases from J, the junction kept 13 bases outside the gene matches. The CDR3 has 17 residues. Per the germline V gene, CDR1 is MNHEY and CDR2 is SMNVEV (reference sequence).

V and J are TRBV5-6 and TRBJ1-3; 8 nucleotides match TRBD1. The germline V gene encodes CDR1 SGHDT and CDR2 YYEEEE. The CDR3 extends over 15 amino acids. Unmatched junction bases numbered 3, after V lost 4 bases and J lost 0 bases. DNA of the CDR3: TGTGCCAGCAGCAAACAGGGGGTCTCTGGAAACACCATATATTTT. Translated: CASSKQGVSGNTIYF.

This sequence joins TRBV4-1 and TRBJ2-3; a possible D gene is TRBD2 (6 bases). From germline, CDR1 is MGHRA and CDR2 YSYEKL. This CDR3 is 16 amino acids long. Deletions cut 5 bases from V and 0 bases from J, with 15 bases between. DNA of the CDR3: TGCGCCAGCAGCTCCTCCATGGGACTGAGCACAGATACGCAGTATTTT. This translates into CASSSSMGLSTDTQYF.

This rearrangement joins TRBV4-1 to TRBJ1-5, with D perhaps TRBD1 (5 bases). The CDR3 sequence is 14 residues long. Trimming removed 9 bases at V and 6 bases at J, with 18 bases between. The germline gives CDR1 MGHRA, CDR2 YSYEKL. The CDR3 here is CASKSAGSSQPQHF. In DNA form, the CDR3 reads TGCGCCAGTAAGTCCGCAGGGTCGAGTCAGCCCCAGCATTTT.

As to this clone: The sample holds other DNA sequences that translate to the same CDR3. The genes are TRBV5-1 and TRBJ1-1; maybe TRBD1 (6 bases). Germline V CDR1 and CDR2: SGHRS, YFSETQ. This CDR3 region has 15 residues. Trimming pared 5 bases from V and 0 bases from J, leaving 14 bases between. The CDR3 nucleotides are TGCGCCAGCAGTTTGATACAGGGCATGAACACTGAAGCTTTCTTT. Translating it yields CASSLIQGMNTEAFF.

The J gene is TRBJ2-7, the V gene TRBV9; possible D gene TRBD2, 6 bases. The CDR3 loop spans 14 amino acids. Germline V gene sequence: CDR1 SGDLS, CDR2 YYNGEE. Trimming took off 4 bases at V and 3 bases at J, with 14 bases between the two ends. This CDR3 is CASSTGGAGYEQYF. The DNA for the CDR3 is TGTGCCAGCAGCACCGGCGGGGCAGGCTACGAGCAGTACTTC.

V usage is TRBV29-1 and J usage is TRBJ1-2; the match to TRBD1 covers 8 bases. The germline V gene encodes CDR1 SQVTM and CDR2 ANQGSEA. The V and J ends lost 6 bases and 4 bases, in that order; junction bases with no gene match: 10. The CDR3 extends over 14 amino acids. The CDR3 region is CSVEKTGESYGYTF. The CDR3 DNA reads as TGCAGCGTCGAAAAGACAGGGGAGAGCTATGGCTACACCTTC.

The chain is built from TRBV10-2 and TRBJ2-7, with 10 bases aligning to TRBD1. CDR1 WSHSY and CDR2 SAAADI come from the germline V gene. This CDR3 has 13 amino acids. V was clipped by 6 bases and J by 3 bases; unmatched bases: 2. This chain's CDR3 is CASRTGGHYEQYF. In DNA, the CDR3 is TGCGCCAGCAGGACAGGGGGCCACTACGAGCAGTACTTC.

The genes are TRBV3-1 (or the pseudogene TRBV3-2) and TRBJ1-2; unclear D gene. Trimming removed 0 bases at V and 5 bases at J, with 16 bases between. The V gene's germline CDR1 is LGHDT and CDR2 YNNKEL (reference sequence). The CDR3 length is 16 residues. As DNA, the CDR3 is TGTGCCAGCAGCCAAGATTACCCAGAGACTCATTATGGCTACACCTTC. Encoded protein: CASSQDYPETHYGYTF.

The genes are TRBV19 and TRBJ1-5; D unresolved. Germline V lookup: CDR1 LNHDA, CDR2 SQIVND (reference sequence). V lost 3 bases and J lost 0, with 9 bases in between. This CDR3 is 15 amino acids long. The CDR3 DNA follows: TGTGCCAGTAGTATGGAGCGTCTTAGCAATCAGCCCCAGCATTTT. Amino acids: CASSMERLSNQPQHF.